These 2 T cell receptor beta chains were sequenced from one sample in a study of blood T cell repertoires in COVID-19. Here immunoSEQ multiplex PCR was the method, and the copy in TCRdb shows in-frame clones only, minus some. The sample carries 250,000 to 400,000 clones, around 89% recorded once. Material for sequencing was peripheral blood. Receptor source: a woman in her twenties or thirties with COVID-19, enrolled during active disease.

The gene calls are TRBV14 and TRBJ2-1; the D is unclear. The CDR3 extends over 11 amino acids. Germline V gives CDR1 SGHDN, CDR2 FVKESK. The ends were cut back, 5 bases at V and 7 bases at J, with 6 bases in the middle. The CDR3 spells CASSILNEQFF. CDR3 coding DNA: TGTGCCAGCAGCATCTTAAATGAGCAGTTCTTC. Drawing the rest from reference TRBV14 and TRBJ2-1, the complete variable domain is EAGVTQFPSHSVIEKGQTVTLRCDPISGHDNLYWYRRVMGKEIKFLLHFVKESKQDESGMPNNRFLAERTGGTYSTLKVQPAELEDSGVYFCASSILNEQFFGPGTRLTVL.

This clone was seen once. The chain employs TRBV28 and TRBJ1-5, with TRBD1 as a possible D gene (6 bases). Trimming pared 2 bases from V and 3 bases from J, leaving 11 bases between. This CDR3 comprises 15 residues. Germline CDR1 is MDHEN and CDR2 is SYDVKM. The CDR3 reads CASSLPGQFNQPQHF. CDR3 DNA: TGTGCCAGCAGTTTACCCGGACAGTTCAATCAGCCCCAGCATTTT. Complete variable domain (other parts from reference TRBV28 and TRBJ1-5): DVKVTQSSRYLVKRTGEKVFLECVQDMDHENMFWYRQDPGLGLRLIYFSYDVKMKEKGDIPEGYSVSREKKERFSLILESASTNQTSMYLCASSLPGQFNQPQHFGDGTRLSIL.